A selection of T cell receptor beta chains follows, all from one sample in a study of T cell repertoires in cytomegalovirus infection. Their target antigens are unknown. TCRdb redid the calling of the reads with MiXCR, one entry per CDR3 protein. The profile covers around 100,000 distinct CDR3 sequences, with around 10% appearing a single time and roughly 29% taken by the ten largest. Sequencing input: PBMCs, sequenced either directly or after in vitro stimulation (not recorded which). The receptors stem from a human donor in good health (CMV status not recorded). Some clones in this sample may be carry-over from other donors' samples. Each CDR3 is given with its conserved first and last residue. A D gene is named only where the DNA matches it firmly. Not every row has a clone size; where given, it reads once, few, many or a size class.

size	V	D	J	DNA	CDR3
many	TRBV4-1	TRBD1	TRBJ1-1	TGCGCCAGCAGCCAAGATCTGCCAGGGGGATTGGAGGCTTTCTTT	CASSQDLPGGLEAFF
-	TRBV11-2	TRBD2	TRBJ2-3	TGTGCCAGCAGCTTTAGACTAGCGGGAGAGGCTGCCACAGATACGCAGTATTTT	CASSFRLAGEAATDTQYF
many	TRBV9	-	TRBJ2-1	TGTGCCAGCAGCGTAGCGGACGGAAGCTCCTACAATGAGCAGTTCTTC	CASSVADGSSYNEQFF
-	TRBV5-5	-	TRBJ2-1	TGTGCCAGCAGCTTTACTGGGCTCAACAATGAGCAGTTCTTC	CASSFTGLNNEQFF
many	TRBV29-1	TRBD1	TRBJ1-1	TGCAGCGTGGACAGGGGCGGGAACACTGAAGCTTTCTTT	CSVDRGGNTEAFF
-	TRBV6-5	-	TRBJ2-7	TGTGCCAGCAGCCCCGGCGACAGTACCTACGAGCAGTACTTC	CASSPGDSTYEQYF
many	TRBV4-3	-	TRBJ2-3	TGCGCCAGCAGCCAAATCGGCAGCACAGATACGCAGTATTTT	CASSQIGSTDTQYF
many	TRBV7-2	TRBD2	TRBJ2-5	TGTGCCAGCAGCTTCGGACTAGTGCGCCAAGAGACCCAGTACTTC	CASSFGLVRQETQYF
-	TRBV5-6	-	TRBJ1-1	TGTGCCAGCAGCTTGGCCCGACCGGACCCCATGAACACTGAAGCTTTCTTT	CASSLARPDPMNTEAFF
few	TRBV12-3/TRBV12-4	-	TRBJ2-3	TGTGCCAGCAGTCTCCGCACAGATACGCAGTATTTT	CASSLRTDTQYF
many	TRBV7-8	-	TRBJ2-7	TGTGCCAGCAGCTTAGAGGGCAGAAGATCGTACGAGCAGTACTTC	CASSLEGRRSYEQYF
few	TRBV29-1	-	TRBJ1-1	TGCAGCGTCAATTACAACACTGAAGCTTTCTTT	CSVNYNTEAFF
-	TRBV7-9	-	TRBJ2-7	TGTGCCAGCAGGGACGGATTCTCCTACGAGCAGTACTTC	CASRDGFSYEQYF
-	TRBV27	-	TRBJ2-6	TGTGCCAGCACTCTTCGGGACGTCGACTCTGGGGCCAACGTCCTGACTTTC	CASTLRDVDSGANVLTF
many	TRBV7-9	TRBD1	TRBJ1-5	TGTGCCAGCAGCTTAGGGGACAGGGGCAGTCAGCCCCAGCATTTT	CASSLGDRGSQPQHF
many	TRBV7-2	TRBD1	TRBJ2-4	TGTGCCAGCAGCTTTGGGACAGGGGCTATCAAAAACATTCAGTACTTC	CASSFGTGAIKNIQYF
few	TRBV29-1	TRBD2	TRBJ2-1	TGCAGCGTCACGGGACTAGCGGGGGAAAGGGCCTACAATGAGCAGTTCTTC	CSVTGLAGERAYNEQFF
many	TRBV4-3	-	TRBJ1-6	TGCGCCAGCAGCCAAGATGAATTACAGGAAGGTTCACCCCTCCACTTT	CASSQDELQEGSPLHF
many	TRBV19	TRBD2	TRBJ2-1	TGTGCCAGTAGTGGGCTAGCGGGAGGTGAGCAGTTCTTC	CASSGLAGGEQFF
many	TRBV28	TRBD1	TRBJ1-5	TGTGCCAGCAGTCCTTCGACAGGGACCAATCAGCCCCAGCATTTT	CASSPSTGTNQPQHF
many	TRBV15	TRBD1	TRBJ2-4	TGTGCCACCAGCACCCGACAGGGTCTAGCCAAAAACATTCAGTACTTC	CATSTRQGLAKNIQYF
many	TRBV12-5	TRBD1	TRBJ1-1	TGTGCTAGTGGTTTGCCACGACAGGGGGGCACTGAAGCTTTCTTT	CASGLPRQGGTEAFF
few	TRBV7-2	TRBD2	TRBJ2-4	TGTGCCAGCAGCTTCGAACTAGCGGGAGAAAACATTCAGTACTTC	CASSFELAGENIQYF
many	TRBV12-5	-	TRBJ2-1	TGTGCTAGTGGTCTAGGGGGGTGGGATAATGAGCAGTTCTTC	CASGLGGWDNEQFF
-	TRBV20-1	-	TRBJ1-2	TGCAGTGCTAGAGTAGGGGGAACAGGGAAAGGCTACACCTTC	CSARVGGTGKGYTF
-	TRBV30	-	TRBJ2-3	TGTGCCTGGGGGCCCGGGGCGACAAGCACAGATACGCAGTATTTT	CAWGPGATSTDTQYF
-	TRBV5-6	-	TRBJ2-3	TGTGCCAGCAGCTTGGTCGGGTGGGGCACAGATACGCAGTATTTT	CASSLVGWGTDTQYF
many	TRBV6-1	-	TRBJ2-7	TGTGCCAGCAGGGGTACAAGGAGCTCCTACGAGCAGTACTTC	CASRGTRSSYEQYF
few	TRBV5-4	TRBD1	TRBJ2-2	TGTGCCAGCAGCCGCCGGGACAGGGGGCAAGGTGCCGGGGAGCTGTTTTTT	CASSRRDRGQGAGELFF
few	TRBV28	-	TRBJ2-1	TGTGCCAGCAGTTTAAGTACTAGTGGGCGCAATGAGCAGTTCTTC	CASSLSTSGRNEQFF
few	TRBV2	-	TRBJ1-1	TGTGCCTCTAAGGACGGGTGGTCTGCTGAAGCTTTCTTT	CASKDGWSAEAFF
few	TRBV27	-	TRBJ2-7	TGTGCCAGCAGCCAACCAGGCACAGGCTACGAGCAGTACTTC	CASSQPGTGYEQYF
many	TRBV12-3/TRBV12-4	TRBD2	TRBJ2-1	TGTGCCAGCAGCCTTCCGCCTTTACTAGCGGGAGGTCATGAGCAGTTCTTC	CASSLPPLLAGGHEQFF
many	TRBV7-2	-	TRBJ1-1	TGTGCCAGCAGCATTCAGGGATCCGGGAACACTGAAGCTTTCTTT	CASSIQGSGNTEAFF
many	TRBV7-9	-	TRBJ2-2	TGTGCCAGCAGACACAACGCGGGGAGTGGGACTCTTTTGGGCACCGGGGAGCTGTTTTTT	CASRHNAGSGTLLGTGELFF
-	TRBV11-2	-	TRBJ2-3	TGTGCCAGCAGCTTCCCGAGCGGGAGCACAGATACGCAGTATTTT	CASSFPSGSTDTQYF
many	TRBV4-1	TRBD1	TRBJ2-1	TGCGCCAGCAGCCAAGCCGGACAGGGCCGGAATGAGCAGTTCTTC	CASSQAGQGRNEQFF
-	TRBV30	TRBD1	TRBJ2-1	TGTGCCTGGAGTCATAGACAGGGGCCTAGTGAGCAGTTCTTC	CAWSHRQGPSEQFF
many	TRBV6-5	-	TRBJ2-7	TGTGCCAGCAGTTTTTCCCCGACGGGGCGCTACGAGCAGTACTTC	CASSFSPTGRYEQYF
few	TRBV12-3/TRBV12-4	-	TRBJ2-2	TGTGCCAGCAGTACCCGGTTAGGAGGCACCGGGGAGCTGTTTTTT	CASSTRLGGTGELFF
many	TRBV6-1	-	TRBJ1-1	TGTGCCAGCAGTAAAGGACCGTTTATCGAGGCTTTCTTT	CASSKGPFIEAFF
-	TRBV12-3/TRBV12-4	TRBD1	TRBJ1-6	TGTGACAGCAGTTTAAGACAGGGGGGATCACCCCTCCACTTT	CDSSLRQGGSPLHF
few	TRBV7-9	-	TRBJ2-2	TGTGCCAGCAGCTCCGTACGGGCGAACACCGGGGAGCTGTTTTTT	CASSSVRANTGELFF
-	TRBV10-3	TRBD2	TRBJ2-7	TGTGCCATCAGCAACCTAGCGGGAGGTTCCTACGAGCAGTACTTC	CAISNLAGGSYEQYF
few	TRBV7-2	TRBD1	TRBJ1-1	TGTGCCAGCAGCCCGGACAGGGTGGGAACTGAAGCTTTCTTT	CASSPDRVGTEAFF
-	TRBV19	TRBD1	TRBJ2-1	TGTGCCAGTAGTTTCCCGGGACAGGGGAATGAGCAGTTCTTC	CASSFPGQGNEQFF
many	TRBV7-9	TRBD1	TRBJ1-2	TGTGCCAGCAGCAGACAGGGTGGGGATGGCTACACCTTC	CASSRQGGDGYTF
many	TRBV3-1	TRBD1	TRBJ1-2	TGTGCCAGCAGCCAGACGTTGACGGACAGGGGCTATGGCTACACCTTC	CASSQTLTDRGYGYTF
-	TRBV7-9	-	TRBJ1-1	TGTGCCATCCCATCAGCGCGCGGGAAATGGGATGGGACTGAAGCTTTCTTT	CAIPSARGKWDGTEAFF
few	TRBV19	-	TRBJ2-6	TGTGCCAGTAGTGTGGAGGGCCACTCTGGGGCCAACGTCCTGACTTTC	CASSVEGHSGANVLTF
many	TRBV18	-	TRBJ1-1	TGTGCCAGCTCACCATTACAGGGGAACACTGAAGCTTTCTTT	CASSPLQGNTEAFF
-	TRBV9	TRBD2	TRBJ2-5	TGTGCCAGCAGCGTAGTCCCTAGCGGGGGCCAAGAGACCCAGTACTTC	CASSVVPSGGQETQYF
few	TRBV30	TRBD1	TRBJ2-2	TGTGCCTGGGACAGGGCGAACACCGGGGAGCTGTTTTTT	CAWDRANTGELFF
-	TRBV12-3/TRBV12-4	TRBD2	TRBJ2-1	TGTGCCAGCAGCCCGAGCGGGAGCGGAAGTGAGCAGTTCTTC	CASSPSGSGSEQFF
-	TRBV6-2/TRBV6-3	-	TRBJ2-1	TGTGCCAGCAGTCCCGGATGGACACTCTCCTACAATGAGCAGTTCTTC	CASSPGWTLSYNEQFF